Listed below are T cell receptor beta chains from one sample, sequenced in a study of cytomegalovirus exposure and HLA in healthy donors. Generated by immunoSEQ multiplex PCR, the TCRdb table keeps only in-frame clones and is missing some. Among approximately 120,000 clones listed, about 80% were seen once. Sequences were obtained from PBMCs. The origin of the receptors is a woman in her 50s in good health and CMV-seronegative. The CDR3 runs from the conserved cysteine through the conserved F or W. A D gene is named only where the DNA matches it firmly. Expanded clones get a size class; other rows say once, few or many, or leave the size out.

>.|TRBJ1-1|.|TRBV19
CASSTTGWNTEAFF
TGTGCCAGTAGTACGACAGGTTGGAACACTGAAGCTTTCTTT
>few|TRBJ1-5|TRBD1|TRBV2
CASNPQGTLSNQPQHF
TGTGCCAGCAATCCACAGGGGACTTTGAGCAATCAGCCCCAGCATTTT
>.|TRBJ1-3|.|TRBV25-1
CASSGSGNTIYF
TGTGCCAGTTCGGGCTCTGGAAACACCATATATTTT
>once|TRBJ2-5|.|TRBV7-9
CASSRTDSPRETQYF
TGTGCCAGCAGCCGGACGGACTCTCCCAGGGAGACCCAGTACTTC
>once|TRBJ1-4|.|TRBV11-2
CASSLVGGYNEKLFF
TGTGCCAGCAGCTTAGTCGGGGGGTATAATGAAAAACTGTTTTTT
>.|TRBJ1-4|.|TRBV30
CAWSDRQRWDEKLFF
TGTGCCTGGAGTGACAGACAGAGGTGGGATGAAAAACTGTTTTTT
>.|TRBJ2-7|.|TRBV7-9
CSSSLAIHEQYF
TGTTCCAGCAGCTTAGCCATTCACGAGCAGTACTTC
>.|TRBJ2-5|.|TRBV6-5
CASSAETGALGTQYF
TGTGCCAGCAGTGCCGAGACAGGCGCCTTAGGGACCCAGTACTTC
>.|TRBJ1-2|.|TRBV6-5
CATSRRSGRIEGYTF
TGTGCCACCAGTCGGCGCAGCGGGAGGATTGAGGGATACACCTTC
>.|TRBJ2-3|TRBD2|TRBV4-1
CASSRRERDTDTQYF
TGCGCCAGCAGCCGCCGGGAGCGGGACACAGATACGCAGTATTTT
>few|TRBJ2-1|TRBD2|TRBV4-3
CASSLVGGKGLAWMSSYNEQFF
TGCGCCAGCAGCCTCGTCGGGGGAAAGGGACTAGCATGGATGAGCTCCTACAATGAGCAGTTCTTC
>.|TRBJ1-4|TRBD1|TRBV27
CASSLTGLNEKLFF
TGTGCCAGCAGTTTGACAGGGCTTAATGAAAAACTGTTTTTT
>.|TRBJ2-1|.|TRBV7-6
CASSFPDLDDTNINEQFF
TGTGCCAGCAGCTTCCCTGATCTAGACGATACTAACATTAATGAGCAGTTCTTC
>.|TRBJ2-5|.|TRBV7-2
CASSGTLETQYF
TGTGCCAGCAGCGGGACTCTAGAGACCCAGTACTTC
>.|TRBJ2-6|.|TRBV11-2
CASSRNPSGANVLTF
TGTGCCAGCAGCCGTAATCCCTCTGGGGCCAACGTCCTGACTTTC
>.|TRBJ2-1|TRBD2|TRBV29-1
CSVEDRFSGSYNEQFF
TGCAGCGTTGAAGATCGGTTTAGCGGGAGCTACAATGAGCAGTTCTTC
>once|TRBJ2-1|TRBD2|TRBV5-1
CASSKGLAYNEQFF
TGCGCCAGCAGCAAAGGACTAGCCTACAATGAGCAGTTCTTC
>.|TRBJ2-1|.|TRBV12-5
CASGLGGAGGNEQFF
TGTGCTAGTGGTTTGGGGGGGGCAGGGGGCAATGAGCAGTTCTTC
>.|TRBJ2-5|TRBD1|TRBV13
CASSLGGGRQETQYF
TGTGCCAGCAGCTTAGGAGGGGGCCGCCAAGAGACCCAGTACTTC
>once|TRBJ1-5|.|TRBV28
CGTTDTYSNQPQHF
TGTGGTACAACAGACACTTATAGCAATCAGCCCCAGCATTTT
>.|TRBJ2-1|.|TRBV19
CASSNHRLFSYNEQFF
TGTGCCAGTAGTAATCACAGGTTGTTCTCCTACAATGAGCAGTTCTTC
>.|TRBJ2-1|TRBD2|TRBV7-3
CASSDIGTSGRASYNEQFF
TGTGCCAGCAGCGACATTGGGACTAGCGGGAGGGCCTCCTACAATGAGCAGTTCTTC
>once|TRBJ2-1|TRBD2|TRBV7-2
CASSLGVTSRSGEQFF
TGTGCCAGCAGCTTAGGTGTGACTAGCCGGTCAGGTGAGCAGTTCTTC
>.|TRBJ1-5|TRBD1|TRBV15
CATSRDSGQGWPQHF
TGTGCCACCAGCAGAGATAGCGGACAGGGGTGGCCCCAGCATTTT
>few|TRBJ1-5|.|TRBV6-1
CASSDTLVTVSNQPQHF
TGTGCCAGCAGTGACACCCTAGTGACAGTTAGCAATCAGCCCCAGCATTTT
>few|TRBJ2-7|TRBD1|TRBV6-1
CASTRQGSYEQYF
TGTGCCAGCACCCGACAGGGGAGCTACGAGCAGTACTTC